These 27 T cell receptor beta chains were all obtained from the same sample, sequenced in a study of prognosis after radiotherapy for stage I lung cancer. With two-round multiplex PCR, TCR beta CDR3 sequences were amplified from genomic DNA. Every TRBV and TRBJ gene had its own specific primer in first-round PCR. Each CDR3 protein is one row after TCRdb ran MiXCR on the multiplex PCR reads. The sample includes fewer than 40,000 distinct CDR3 sequences, 40% to 60% of them seen just once. This specimen was PBMCs, taken before or after stereotactic body radiation therapy (not recorded which). All receptors come from a donor aged 50 or older with non-small cell lung cancer.

To note about this clonotype: Given a much more abundant clone one base away, this may be a read error. The chain joins TRBV27 to TRBJ1-1; D gene ambiguous. The V gene's germline CDR1 is MNHEY and CDR2 SMNVEV (reference sequence). The CDR3 contains 14 residues. V was trimmed by 6 bases and J by 4 bases, leaving 15 bases between them. This chain's CDR3 is CASSISRLSTEAFF. CDR3 nucleotides: TGTGCCAGCAGCATTTCCAGGTTAAGCACTGAAGCTTTCTTT.

The chain couples TRBV28 to TRBJ1-2; the D gene is possibly TRBD1 (6 bases). Trimming stripped 10 bases from V and 7 bases from J, with 19 bases between. Germline-derived CDR1 and CDR2 are MDHEN and SYDVKM. CDR3 length: 13 amino acids. CDR3 DNA: TGTGCCACCTACAGGGAGACAGAGGGTGGCTACACCTTC. Translated, it gives CATYRETEGGYTF.

The CDR3 sequence: CSDKSWVAGSSDTQYF. In nucleotides, the CDR3 is TGCAGTGATAAGAGTTGGGTAGCAGGTAGTTCAGATACGCAGTATTTT. The V call is TRBV20-1, the J call TRBJ2-3; D remains unclear. The CDR3 is made up of 16 amino acids. The germline CDR1 and CDR2 sequences are DFQATT and SNEGSKA (reference sequence). Trimming cost V 7 bases and J 4 bases, with 24 bases left between them.

This clonotype has ten or more counts. The CDR3 DNA reads TGTGCCAGCAGCCCCTGCCGCTTTGAGGGTCAGCCCCAGCATTTT. Protein product: CASSPCRFEGQPQHF. This rearrangement joins TRBV7-6 to TRBJ1-5; no clear D. The V end was cut by 5 bases, the J end by 6 bases, with 17 bases between. This CDR3 has 15 residues. Germline CDR1 SGHVS, CDR2 FNYEAQ.

The chain recombines TRBV5-1 with TRBJ2-1, with 9 bases lining up with TRBD1. Germline-derived CDR1 and CDR2 are SGHRS and YFSETQ. The CDR3 is made up of 15 amino acids. V shed 5 bases and J 4 bases; nucleotides not matched to a gene: 7. CDR3 protein: CASSPPGQGYNEQFF. The CDR3 bases are TGCGCCAGCAGTCCTCCCGGACAGGGGTACAATGAGCAGTTCTTC.

This clonotype was observed at least ten times. The chain joins TRBV29-1 to TRBJ2-3, with D possibly called TRBD1 or TRBD2 (5 bases each). Trimming stripped 3 bases from V and 6 bases from J, with 10 bases between. The germline V gene has CDR1 SQVTM and CDR2 ANQGSEA. The CDR3 is made up of 12 amino acids. CDR3 region: CSVEGVRDTQYF. The CDR3 DNA reads as TGCAGCGTTGAGGGGGTTAGGGATACGCAGTATTTT.

This clonotype was observed at least ten times. The J gene is TRBJ1-2, the V gene TRBV4-2; D remains unclear. V lost 1 base, J lost 4 bases, and 1 base lay in between. The CDR3 sequence is 11 residues long. From germline, CDR1 is LGHNA and CDR2 YNFKEQ. CDR3 sequence: CASSQAYGYTF. DNA for the CDR3: TGTGCCAGCAGCCAAGCCTATGGCTACACCTTC.

This clonotype appeared many times. V and J are TRBV30 and TRBJ1-5; weak D call: TRBD1 (5 bases). V was pared by 0 bases and J by 1 base, with 7 bases between. The CDR3 sequence is 14 residues long. Germline V gives CDR1 GTSNPN, CDR2 SVGIG (reference sequence). Here the CDR3 reads CAWSVRDSNQPQHF. CDR3 coding DNA: TGTGCCTGGAGTGTAAGGGACAGCAATCAGCCCCAGCATTTT.

V usage is TRBV6-1 and J usage is TRBJ1-1, with 7 bases aligning to TRBD1. The CDR3 spans 14 residues. The ends lost 5 bases at V and 7 bases at J; junction bases unmatched: 10. CDR1 is MNHNS, CDR2 SASEGT, per germline. In nucleotides, the CDR3 is TGTGCCAGCAGTAAGACAGGGAAGAAAGGTGAAGCTTTCTTT. Its translation: CASSKTGKKGEAFF.

This clonotype was found many times. J is TRBJ1-5 and V is TRBV28; D gene unclear. The CDR3 is 15 amino acids. The germline V gene has CDR1 MDHEN and CDR2 SYDVKM. Trimming pared 8 bases from V and 5 bases from J, leaving 19 bases between. As DNA, the CDR3 is TGTGCCAGCCGCCCCCCAGGACCTATGGATCAGCCCCAGCATTTT. Encoded protein: CASRPPGPMDQPQHF.

On this clonotype: One junction end does not reproduce the germline sequence, and a read error may be involved. The gene calls are TRBV7-2 and TRBJ1-5; no definite D call. Germline loops: CDR1 SGHTA, CDR2 FQGNSA. This CDR3 region has 15 residues. CDR3 residues: CASSLQANSNQHQHF. DNA for the CDR3: TGTGCCAGCAGCTTACAGGCCAACAGCAATCAGCACCAGCATTTT. Complete variable domain (other parts from reference TRBV7-2 and TRBJ1-5): GAGVSQSPSNKVTEKGKDVELRCDPISGHTALYWYRQSLGQGLEFLIYFQGNSAPDKSGLPSDRFSAERTGGSVSTLTIQRTQQEDSAVYLCASSLQANSNQHQHFGDGTRLSIL.

This clonotype was observed many times. The chain employs TRBV20-1 and TRBJ1-2; TRBD1 is a possible D gene (5 bases). Germline CDR1 and CDR2: DFQATT and SNEGSKA (reference sequence). The CDR3 is 13 amino acids. V was pared by 6 bases and J by 8 bases, with 19 bases between. The CDR3 sequence is CSAPGTFGRGYTF. The CDR3 DNA sequence: TGCAGTGCCCCCGGGACGTTCGGGAGGGGCTACACCTTC.

There are many counts of this clonotype. The gene calls are TRBV30 and TRBJ2-5; D tentatively fits TRBD1 or TRBD2 (6 bases each). The CDR3 length is 12 residues. Germline V CDR1 and CDR2: GTSNPN, SVGIG (reference sequence). V lost 1 base and J 10 bases, leaving 13 bases between the germline ends. The CDR3 region has the DNA TGTGCCTGGAGTGGGCTCAAGGGGGGCCAGTACTTC. It codes for CAWSGLKGGQYF.

The table lists this clonotype with many counts. V usage is TRBV20-1 and J usage is TRBJ1-2; D gene ambiguous. CDR1 is DFQATT, CDR2 SNEGSKA, per germline (reference sequence). V was trimmed by 3 bases and J by 5 bases, leaving 7 bases between them. The CDR3 is 11 residues long. The CDR3 DNA reads TGCAGTGCTAGGCAGGAATATGGCTACACCTTC. Translation: CSARQEYGYTF.

This clonotype has a count of ten or more. The chain carries TRBV2 and TRBJ2-7, with unresolved D. CDR3 size: 15 residues. Germline values: CDR1 SNHLY, CDR2 FYNNEI. Deletions cut 6 bases from V and 4 bases from J, with 19 bases between. The CDR3 is CASSADISRSYEQYF. CDR3 coding DNA: TGTGCCAGCAGCGCCGACATCTCACGGTCGTACGAGCAGTACTTC.

For this clonotype: Mismatch with germline at one junction end may stem from a read error. V usage is TRBV19 and J usage is TRBJ1-1; 10 nucleotides align to TRBD1. The CDR3 runs to 15 residues. The germline V gene encodes CDR1 LNHDA and CDR2 SQIVND (reference sequence). CDR3 region: CASSPRTGGRTEDFF. The CDR3 DNA reads as TGTGCCAGTAGTCCCCGGACAGGGGGGAGAACTGAAGATTTCTTT. The full variable domain, in which reference TRBV19 and TRBJ1-1 provide the parts outside the CDR3, is DGGITQSPKYLFRKEGQNVTLSCEQNLNHDAMYWYRQDPGQGLRLIYYSQIVNDFQKGDIAEGYSVSREKKESFPLTVTSAQKNPTAFYLCASSPRTGGRTEDFFGQGTRLTVV.

A note on this clonotype: A far larger clone is only one base removed, so a read error is likely. The rearrangement joins TRBV4-1 to TRBJ1-6, with D uncertain. The CDR3 is made up of 14 amino acids. CDR1 MGHRA and CDR2 YSYEKL come from the germline V gene. The CDR3 sequence is CTSSQVPINSPLHF. The CDR3 nucleotides read TGCACCAGCAGCCAAGTGCCCATCAATTCACCCCTCCACTTT.

V gene TRBV6-2 or TRBV6-3 combines with J gene TRBJ2-7; D unclear. V lost 0 bases to trimming and J lost 6 bases, with 12 bases between them. CDR3 length equals 14 residues. Germline CDR1 MNHEY, CDR2 SVGEGT. CDR3 loop: CASSYSVYSLEQYF. In nucleotides, the CDR3 is TGTGCCAGCAGTTACTCGGTTTACTCCCTCGAGCAGTACTTC.

This clonotype was seen many times. V usage is TRBV5-1 and J usage is TRBJ2-5; TRBD2 matches 8 bases. The V and J ends lost 4 bases and 1 base, in that order; junction bases with no gene match: 9. CDR1 SGHRS and CDR2 YFSETQ come from the germline V gene. This CDR3 has 16 amino acids. The CDR3 DNA sequence: TGCGCCAGCAGCCCCATGAATAGCGGGATCCAAGAGACCCAGTACTTC. This codes for CASSPMNSGIQETQYF.

Comments on this clonotype: A junction boundary mismatches the germline segment, possibly from a read error. The V call is TRBV11-2, the J call TRBJ2-3; D is uncertain. The CDR3 extends over 12 amino acids. Per germline, CDR1 SGHAT and CDR2 FQNNGV. The CDR3 DNA follows: TGTGCCATCAGCTTAACTGAAGATACGCAGTATTTT. Translating gives CAISLTEDTQYF.

This clonotype was seen repeatedly, ten times or more. Given a much more abundant clone one base away, this may be a read error. The chain joins TRBV2 to TRBJ2-7; 9 bases map to TRBD2. Germline V gives CDR1 SNHLY, CDR2 FYNNEI. There are 15 residues in the CDR3. CDR3 region: CASSPGLARGYERYF. CDR3 nucleotide sequence: TGTGCCAGCAGTCCCGGACTAGCGAGGGGATACGAGCGGTACTTC. Filled out from reference TRBV2 and TRBJ2-7, the complete variable domain reads EPEVTQTPSHQVTQMGQEVILRCVPISNHLYFYWYRQILGQKVEFLVSFYNNEISEKSEIFDDQFSVERPDGSNFTLKIRSTKLEDSAMYFCASSPGLARGYERYFGPGTRLTVT.

The sample holds one count of this clonotype. This sequence joins TRBV20-1 and TRBJ1-2, with unresolved D. This CDR3 region has 10 residues. CDR1 is DFQATT and CDR2 is SNEGSKA in the germline V gene (reference sequence). The V end was cut by 0 bases, the J end by 4 bases, with 0 bases between. CDR3 protein: CSARDYGYTF. Here the CDR3 DNA reads TGCAGTGCTAGAGACTATGGCTACACCTTC.

The table lists this clonotype with many counts. The V call is TRBV19, the J call TRBJ1-2; TRBD1 aligns across 10 bases. The V gene's germline CDR1 is LNHDA and CDR2 SQIVND (reference sequence). This CDR3 contains 15 residues. V was pared by 6 bases and J by 6 bases, with 10 bases of the junction left unmatched. DNA of the CDR3: TGTGCCAGTAGCTCCCAATCGACAGGGGGCAATGGCTACACCTTC. Protein sequence: CASSSQSTGGNGYTF.

At least ten counts were recorded for this clonotype. V gene TRBV7-2 combines with J gene TRBJ2-3, with TRBD1 matching 8 bases. V shed 1 base and J 0 bases; nucleotides not matched to a gene: 9. CDR1 is SGHTA, CDR2 FQGNSA, per germline. The CDR3 extends over 18 amino acids. The CDR3 DNA reads as TGTGCCAGCAGCTTAGACCCGGGGACAGGAGGAAGCACAGATACGCAGTATTTT. It codes for CASSLDPGTGGSTDTQYF.

This clonotype came up many times. The V call is TRBV5-6, the J call TRBJ2-1, with a tentative D call TRBD2 (5 bases). Per the germline V gene, CDR1 is SGHDT and CDR2 is YYEEEE. This CDR3 spans 15 amino acids. Trimming removed 4 bases at V and 6 bases at J, with 17 bases between. The CDR3 reads CASSPTRSFGNEQFF. In nucleotides, the CDR3 is TGTGCCAGCAGCCCAACTAGAAGCTTCGGCAATGAGCAGTTCTTC.

As concerns this clonotype: A read error is likely here: a far larger clone is one base away. V is TRBV6-4 and J is TRBJ2-3, with D uncertain. Germline-derived CDR1 and CDR2 are MRHNA and SNTAGT. The germline V and J ends were trimmed by 5 bases and 6 bases, with 30 bases remaining between them. This CDR3 has 19 residues. This CDR3 is CASSLLRWRYSRPTDTQYF. The CDR3 coding sequence is TGTGCCAGCAGTTTATTGAGGTGGCGGTACTCAAGGCCTACTGATACGCAGTATTTT.

This clonotype was counted ten times or more. This chain connects TRBV7-9 to TRBJ2-7; D not resolved. The CDR3 is 13 amino acids. Trimming cost V 3 bases and J 3 bases, with 9 bases left between them. Germline CDR1 is SEHNR and CDR2 is FQNEAQ (reference sequence). The CDR3 sequence is CASSFGLNYEQYF. In DNA form, the CDR3 reads TGTGCCAGCAGCTTCGGGCTAAACTACGAGCAGTACTTC.